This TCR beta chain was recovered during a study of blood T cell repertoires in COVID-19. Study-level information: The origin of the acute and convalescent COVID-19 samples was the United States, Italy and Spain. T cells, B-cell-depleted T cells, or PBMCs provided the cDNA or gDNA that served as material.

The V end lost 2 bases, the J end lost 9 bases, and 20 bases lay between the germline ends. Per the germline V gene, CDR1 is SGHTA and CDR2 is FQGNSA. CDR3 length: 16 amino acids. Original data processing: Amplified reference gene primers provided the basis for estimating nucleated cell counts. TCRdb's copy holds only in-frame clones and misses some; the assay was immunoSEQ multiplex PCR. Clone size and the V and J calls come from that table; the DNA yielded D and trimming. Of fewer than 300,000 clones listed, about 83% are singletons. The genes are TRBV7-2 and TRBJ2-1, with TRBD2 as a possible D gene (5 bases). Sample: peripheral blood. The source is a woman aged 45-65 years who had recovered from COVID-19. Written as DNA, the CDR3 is TGTGCCAGCAGCTTACAGCGGCTAGCAGCCCGGGGTGAGCAGTTCTTC. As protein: CASSLQRLAARGEQFF.